Below, 27 T cell receptor beta chains from the same sample are listed, as sequenced in a study of blood T cell repertoires in COVID-19. The table came from immunoSEQ multiplex PCR; TCRdb's copy has only in-frame clones and leaves some out. The sample carries about 42,000 clones, about 91% recorded once. Material for sequencing was peripheral blood. These receptors were collected from a man aged 50-60 years with active COVID-19.

Here the CDR3 DNA reads TGCAGCGTTGCTAGCTCAAGCTCCTACGAGCAGTACTTC. This sequence encodes CSVASSSSYEQYF. This rearrangement joins TRBV29-1 to TRBJ2-7, with D tentatively TRBD2 (5 bases). This CDR3 region has 13 residues. With 4 bases removed from V and 0 bases from J, the gap between germline ends came to 10 bases. Germline V gene lookup returns CDR1 SQVTM and CDR2 ANQGSEA.

The chain is built from TRBV5-1 and TRBJ2-1, with 15 bases fitting TRBD2. Trimming removed 8 bases from V and 8 bases from J; junction bases left unmatched: 17. The CDR3 totals 18 residues. Germline V gene lookup returns CDR1 SGHRS and CDR2 YFSETQ. The CDR3: CARETWGTSGRPGHEQFF. The CDR3 region has the DNA TGCGCCAGAGAGACTTGGGGGACTAGCGGGAGGCCCGGCCATGAGCAGTTCTTC.

This clone occurred once. This chain connects TRBV15 to TRBJ2-7; TRBD2 matches 10 bases. J was trimmed by 7 bases and V by 2 bases; bases with no gene match: 5. CDR3 length: 14 residues. CDR1 and CDR2 from the germline V gene are LNHNV and YYDKDF (reference sequence). CDR3 protein: CATSRLAGVGEQYF. CDR3 sequence (DNA): TGTGCCACCAGCAGACTAGCGGGAGTGGGGGAGCAGTACTTC.

The chain recombines TRBV28 with TRBJ2-5, with TRBD2 identical over 14 bases. The CDR3 sequence is 16 residues long. The V gene's germline CDR1 is MDHEN and CDR2 SYDVKM. V was pared by 4 bases and J by 3 bases, with 4 bases of the junction left unmatched. The CDR3 loop reads CASSSGLAGEKETQYF. In nucleotides, the CDR3 is TGTGCCAGCAGTTCGGGACTAGCGGGAGAAAAAGAGACCCAGTACTTC.

The chain has TRBV7-9 and TRBJ2-5; 13 bases map to TRBD2. Trimming cost V 5 bases and J 5 bases; bases outside gene matches: 8. The CDR3 runs to 16 residues. Germline CDR1 SEHNR, CDR2 FQNEAQ (reference sequence). The CDR3 sequence is CASSRFGLAGVETQYF. CDR3 sequence (DNA): TGTGCCAGCAGCAGATTCGGACTAGCGGGAGTTGAGACCCAGTACTTC.

The rearrangement links TRBV10-2 to TRBJ2-2; TRBD2 matches at 7 bases. Trimming took 5 bases from V and 4 from J; bases not matched to a gene: 7. Germline V gene data show CDR1 as WSHSY and CDR2 as SAAADI. CDR3 length equals 15 residues. CDR3 nucleotide sequence: TGCGCCAGCAGTACCGGGACTACGAGCACCGGGGAGCTGTTTTTT. This codes for CASSTGTTSTGELFF.

This chain links TRBV10-3 with TRBJ2-1; D might be TRBD2 (6 bases). This CDR3 region has 13 residues. V was clipped by 8 bases and J by 5 bases, with 13 bases between them. Germline lookup yields CDR1 ENHRY and CDR2 SYGVKD. The CDR3 loop is CAIGSGRDNEQFF. CDR3 nucleotide sequence: TGTGCCATCGGTAGCGGTAGGGACAATGAGCAGTTCTTC.

The chain combines TRBV18 with TRBJ2-2, with 9 bases lining up with TRBD2. V lost 3 bases to trimming and J lost 6 bases; unmatched junction nucleotides: 8. Looked up from germline, CDR1 is KGHSH and CDR2 is LQKENI. The length of the CDR3 is 16 residues. In DNA, the CDR3 is TGTGCCAGCTCACCGGTAGCGGGAGAGGCGGCCGGGGAGCTGTTTTTT. Residues: CASSPVAGEAAGELFF.

This clone occurred once. The chain combines TRBV4-2 with TRBJ2-1; D gene uncertain. Germline values: CDR1 LGHNA, CDR2 YNFKEQ. The V end lost 1 base, the J end lost 1 base, and 8 bases lay between the germline ends. This CDR3 has 15 amino acids. CDR3 nucleotide sequence: TGTGCCAGCAGCCAAGTTCGAGATTCCTACAATGAGCAGTTCTTC. Protein product: CASSQVRDSYNEQFF.

The rearrangement joins TRBV19 to TRBJ1-6, with D perhaps matching TRBD1 (5 bases). The CDR3 has 17 amino acids. V shed 5 bases and J shed 7 bases, with 21 bases lying between them. CDR1 LNHDA and CDR2 SQIVND come from the germline V gene (reference sequence). The CDR3, as DNA: TGTGCCAGTAGTCGGACCCAGGGTGGAGCACGGAATTCACCCCTCCACTTT. The encoded protein is CASSRTQGGARNSPLHF.

The sample holds one count of this clone. J is TRBJ1-2 and V is TRBV28, with TRBD1 matching over 9 bases. Germline lookup yields CDR1 MDHEN and CDR2 SYDVKM. The CDR3 sequence is 18 residues long. V lost 2 bases to trimming and J lost 4 bases; unmatched junction nucleotides: 14. The CDR3 bases are TGTGCCAGCAGTTTAACCGGACAGGGGAGCATTTATAGCTATGGCTACACCTTC. Translation: CASSLTGQGSIYSYGYTF.

This clone appeared a single time. At one boundary the junction diverges from the germline segment, which might be a read error. V and J are TRBV7-9 and TRBJ1-6; D is unresolved. Germline CDR1 is SEHNR and CDR2 is FQNEAQ (reference sequence). There are 15 residues in the CDR3. The CDR3 sequence: CASSLVSGINSPLHF. The CDR3 nucleotides read TGTGCCAGCAGCTTAGTTTCCGGGATAAATTCTCCCCTCCACTTT.

This sequence joins TRBV6-5 and TRBJ2-1, with TRBD2 matching 7 bases. This CDR3 is 15 amino acids long. V dropped 7 bases and J dropped 8; count of bases not matched to a gene: 14. CDR1 and CDR2 from the germline V gene are MNHEY and SVGAGI. The CDR3 nucleotides read TGTGCCAGCAACCCCGGGCGGGGAGGGCTCGATGAGCAGTTCTTC. This sequence encodes CASNPGRGGLDEQFF.

The V and J genes are TRBV12-3 or TRBV12-4 and TRBJ1-2, with a weak D call TRBD1 (5 bases). The CDR3 runs 13 residues. The germline V and J ends were trimmed by 0 bases and 8 bases, with 10 bases remaining between them. The CDR3 bases are TGTGCCAGCAGTTTAGCAGGGGCGGACGGCTACACCTTC. Translating it yields CASSLAGADGYTF.

The CDR3 DNA reads TGTGCCAGCAGCCTCGACAGGGGAACCTACGAGCAGTACTTC. This translates into CASSLDRGTYEQYF. This chain connects TRBV6-5 to TRBJ2-7; 8 bases line up with TRBD1. V lost 6 bases, J lost 2 bases, and 6 bases stayed unmatched. The germline CDR1 and CDR2 sequences are MNHEY and SVGAGI. CDR3 length equals 14 residues.

The chain recombines TRBV6-1 with TRBJ2-1; no clear D. Germline-derived CDR1 and CDR2 are MNHNS and SASEGT. The CDR3 covers 12 residues. V lost 2 bases and J 5 bases, leaving 4 bases between the germline ends. The CDR3 DNA sequence: TGTGCCAGCAGTGAAATCGACAATGAGCAGTTCTTC. Its protein product is CASSEIDNEQFF.

This chain connects TRBV6-5 to TRBJ2-7; tentative D call: TRBD2 (6 bases). There are 14 residues in the CDR3. Germline V CDR1 and CDR2: MNHEY, SVGAGI. V was pared by 6 bases and J by 0 bases, with 12 bases between. CDR3 amino acids: CASSWDFSSYEQYF. The CDR3 nucleotides read TGTGCCAGCAGCTGGGACTTTAGCTCCTACGAGCAGTACTTC.

The chain uses TRBV4-2 and TRBJ1-2; D unresolved. The CDR3 contains 12 residues. The germline gives CDR1 LGHNA, CDR2 YNFKEQ. Deletions cut 3 bases from V and 7 bases from J, with 9 bases between. The CDR3 loop is CASSQEAFGYTF. The CDR3 nucleotides are TGTGCCAGCAGCCAGGAGGCCTTTGGCTACACCTTC.

This clone showed up just once. The V call is TRBV6-6, the J call TRBJ2-7; D unclear. Trimming shortened V by 8 bases and J by 11 bases, and 16 bases separated the two germline ends. The CDR3 contains 11 residues. Germline CDR1 is MNHNY and CDR2 is SVGAGI (reference sequence). CDR3 protein: CASRRSLQKYF. The CDR3 DNA is TGTGCCAGCCGCCGGAGCCTTCAGAAGTACTTC.

This clone was counted once. The chain combines TRBV4-1 with TRBJ2-7; TRBD2 agrees at 14 bases. Germline V lookup: CDR1 MGHRA, CDR2 YSYEKL. The CDR3 consists of 18 residues. V trimming: 0 bases; J trimming: 3 bases; junction bases outside the gene matches: 7. In DNA form, the CDR3 reads TGCGCCAGCAGCCAAGAAGGGACTAGCGGGAGACTTGTCTACGAGCAGTACTTC. Protein sequence: CASSQEGTSGRLVYEQYF.

This sequence joins TRBV5-5 and TRBJ1-4; 7 bases align to TRBD1. The trim removed 4 bases at V and 7 bases at J, leaving 4 bases unmatched. Per the germline V gene, CDR1 is SGHKS and CDR2 is YYEKEE (reference sequence). There are 13 residues in the CDR3. The CDR3 is CASSQTGSEKLFF. CDR3 nucleotides: TGTGCCAGCAGCCAGACAGGGAGTGAAAAACTGTTTTTT. Full variable domain (rest looked up from reference TRBV5-5 and TRBJ1-4): DAGVTQSPTHLIKTRGQQVTLRCSPISGHKSVSWYQQVLGQGPQFIFQYYEKEERGRGNFPDRFSARQFPNYSSELNVNALLLGDSALYLCASSQTGSEKLFFGSGTQLSVL.

This clone came up once. This chain links TRBV27 with TRBJ2-2, with 9 bases matching TRBD2. Germline V CDR1 and CDR2: MNHEY, SMNVEV (reference sequence). The V gene end was trimmed by 3 bases and the J gene end by 5 bases; junction bases not matched to a gene: 10. The CDR3 length is 17 residues. The CDR3 sequence: CASSFLRAGGRTGELFF. The DNA of the CDR3 is TGTGCCAGCAGTTTCCTAAGGGCGGGAGGGCGGACCGGGGAGCTGTTTTTT.

This chain joins TRBV11-2 and TRBJ2-4, with D tentatively TRBD2 (5 bases). The CDR3 is made up of 13 amino acids. V shed 5 bases and J shed 6 bases, with 11 bases lying between them. Per the germline V gene, CDR1 is SGHAT and CDR2 is FQNNGV. CDR3 sequence: CASSLGRGNIQYF. CDR3 coding DNA: TGTGCCAGCAGCCTCGGACGGGGAAACATTCAGTACTTC.

V is TRBV7-9 and J is TRBJ2-3, with 7 bases matching TRBD2. The CDR3 is 16 residues long. CDR1 and CDR2 from the germline V gene are SEHNR and FQNEAQ (reference sequence). V lost 8 bases, J lost 5 bases, and 16 bases stayed unmatched. The CDR3 here is CASSGWLAGFQDTQYF. The CDR3 DNA follows: TGTGCCAGCTCCGGTTGGTTAGCGGGCTTTCAAGATACGCAGTATTTT.

V usage is TRBV19 and J usage is TRBJ2-7; TRBD2 matches 10 bases. The germline gives CDR1 LNHDA, CDR2 SQIVND (reference sequence). V lost 5 bases, J lost 2 bases, and 6 bases stayed unmatched. The CDR3 runs to 15 residues. CDR3 region: CASSRGLAAPYEQYF. The CDR3 DNA reads as TGTGCCAGTAGTCGTGGACTAGCGGCCCCCTACGAGCAGTACTTC. The full variable domain, its missing parts supplied by reference TRBV19 and TRBJ2-7, is DGGITQSPKYLFRKEGQNVTLSCEQNLNHDAMYWYRQDPGQGLRLIYYSQIVNDFQKGDIAEGYSVSREKKESFPLTVTSAQKNPTAFYLCASSRGLAAPYEQYFGPGTRLTVT.

This clone was observed a handful of times. The rearrangement joins TRBV3-1 (or the pseudogene TRBV3-2) to TRBJ2-5, with 10 bases matching TRBD2. This CDR3 comprises 15 residues. Germline lookup yields CDR1 LGHDT and CDR2 YNNKEL (reference sequence). V was clipped by 4 bases and J by 2 bases; unmatched bases: 4. The DNA for the CDR3 is TGTGCCAGCAGCCCCGGACTAGCGGAACAAGAGACCCAGTACTTC. Translating gives CASSPGLAEQETQYF.

The CDR3 is CASGAGRPNTEAFF. In DNA form, the CDR3 reads TGTGCCAGTGGGGCAGGTAGACCGAACACTGAAGCTTTCTTT. The rearrangement joins TRBV19 to TRBJ1-1; maybe TRBD1 (5 bases). Germline V CDR1 and CDR2: LNHDA, SQIVND (reference sequence). Between the trimmed V and J ends, which lost 8 bases and 1 base, there was a span of 14 bases. The CDR3 covers 14 residues.